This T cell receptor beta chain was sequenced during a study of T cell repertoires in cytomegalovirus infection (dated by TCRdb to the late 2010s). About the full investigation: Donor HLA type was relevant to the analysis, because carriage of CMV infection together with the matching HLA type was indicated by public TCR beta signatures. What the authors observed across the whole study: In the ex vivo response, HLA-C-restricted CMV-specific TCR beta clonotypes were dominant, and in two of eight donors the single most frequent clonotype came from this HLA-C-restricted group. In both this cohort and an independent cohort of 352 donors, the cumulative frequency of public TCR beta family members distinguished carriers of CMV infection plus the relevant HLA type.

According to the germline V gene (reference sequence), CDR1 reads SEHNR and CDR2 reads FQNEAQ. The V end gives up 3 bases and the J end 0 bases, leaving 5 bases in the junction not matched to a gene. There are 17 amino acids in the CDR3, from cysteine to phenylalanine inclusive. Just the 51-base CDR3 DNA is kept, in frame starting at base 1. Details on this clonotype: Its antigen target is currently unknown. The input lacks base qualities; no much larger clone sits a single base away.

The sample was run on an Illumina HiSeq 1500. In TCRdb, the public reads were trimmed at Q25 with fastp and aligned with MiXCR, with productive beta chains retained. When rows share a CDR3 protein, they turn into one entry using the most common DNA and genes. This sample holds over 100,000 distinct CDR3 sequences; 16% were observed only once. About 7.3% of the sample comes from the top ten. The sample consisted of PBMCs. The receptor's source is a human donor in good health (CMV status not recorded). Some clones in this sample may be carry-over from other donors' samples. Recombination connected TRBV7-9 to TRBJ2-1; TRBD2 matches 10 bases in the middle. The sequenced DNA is TGTGCCAGCAGCTTCCTAGCGGGGGCTAGCTCCTACAATGAGCAGTTCTTC. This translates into CASSFLAGASSYNEQFF.